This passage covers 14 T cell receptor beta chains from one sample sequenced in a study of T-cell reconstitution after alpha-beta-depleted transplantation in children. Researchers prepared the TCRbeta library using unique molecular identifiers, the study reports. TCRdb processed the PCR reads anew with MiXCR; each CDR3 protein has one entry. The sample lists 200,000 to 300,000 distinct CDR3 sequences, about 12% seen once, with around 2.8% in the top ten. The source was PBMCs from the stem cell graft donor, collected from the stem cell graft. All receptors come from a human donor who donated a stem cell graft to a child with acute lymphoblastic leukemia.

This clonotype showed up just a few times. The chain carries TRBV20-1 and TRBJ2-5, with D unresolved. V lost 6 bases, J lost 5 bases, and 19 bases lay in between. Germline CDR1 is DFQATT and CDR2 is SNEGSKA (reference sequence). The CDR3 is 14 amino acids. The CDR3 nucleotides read TGCAGTGCCAACCTCGGTGGGCTGGAGGAGACCCAGTACTTC. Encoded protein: CSANLGGLEETQYF.

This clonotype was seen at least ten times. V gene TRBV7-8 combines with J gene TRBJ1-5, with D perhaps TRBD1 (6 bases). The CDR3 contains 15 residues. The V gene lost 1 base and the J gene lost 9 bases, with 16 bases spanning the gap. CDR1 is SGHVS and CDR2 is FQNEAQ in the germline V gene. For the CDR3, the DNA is TGTGCCAGCAGCTTAGATAGGGGGGCTTCTCGGCCCCAGCATTTT. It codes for CASSLDRGASRPQHF.

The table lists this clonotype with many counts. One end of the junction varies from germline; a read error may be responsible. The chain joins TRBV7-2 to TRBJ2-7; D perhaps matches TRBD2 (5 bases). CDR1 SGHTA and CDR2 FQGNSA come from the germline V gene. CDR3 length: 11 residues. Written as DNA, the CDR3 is TGTGCCAGCAGCTTAGCTGGGGTGGGAGTCTTC. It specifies CASSLAGVGVF. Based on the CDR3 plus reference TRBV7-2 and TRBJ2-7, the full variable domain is GAGVSQSPSNKVTEKGKDVELRCDPISGHTALYWYRQSLGQGLEFLIYFQGNSAPDKSGLPSDRFSAERTGGSVSTLTIQRTQQEDSAVYLCASSLAGVGVFGPGTRLTVT.

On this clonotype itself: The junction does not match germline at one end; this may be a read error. The CDR3 here is CATSQDGSGNRYNEQFF. The CDR3 DNA sequence: TGTGCCACCAGCCAAGACGGTAGCGGGAATCGGTACAATGAGCAGTTCTTC. The V gene is TRBV3-1, the J gene TRBJ2-1; 8 bases are a match to TRBD2. CDR3 length: 17 residues. CDR1 LGHDT and CDR2 YNNKEL come from the germline V gene (reference sequence).

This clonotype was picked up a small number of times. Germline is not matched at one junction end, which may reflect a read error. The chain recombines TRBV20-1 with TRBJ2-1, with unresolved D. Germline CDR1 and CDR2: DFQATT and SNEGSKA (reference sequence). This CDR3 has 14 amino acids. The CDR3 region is CSARDSAEFLEPFF. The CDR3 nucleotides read TGCAGTGCTAGAGATTCGGCAGAATTCCTGGAGCCGTTCTTC.

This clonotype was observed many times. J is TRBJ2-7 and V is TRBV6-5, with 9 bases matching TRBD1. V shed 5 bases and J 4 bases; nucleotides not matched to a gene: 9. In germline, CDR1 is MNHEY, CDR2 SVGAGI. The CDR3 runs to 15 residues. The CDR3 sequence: CASSHQGTGRYEQYF. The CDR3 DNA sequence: TGTGCCAGCAGTCACCAAGGGACAGGGAGGTACGAGCAGTACTTC.

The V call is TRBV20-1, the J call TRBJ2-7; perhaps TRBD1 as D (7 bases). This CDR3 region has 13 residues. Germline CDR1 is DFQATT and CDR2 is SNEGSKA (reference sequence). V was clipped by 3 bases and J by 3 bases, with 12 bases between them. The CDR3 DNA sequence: TGCAGTGCTAGTCGACAGGGAGGCTACGAGCAGTACTTC. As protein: CSASRQGGYEQYF.

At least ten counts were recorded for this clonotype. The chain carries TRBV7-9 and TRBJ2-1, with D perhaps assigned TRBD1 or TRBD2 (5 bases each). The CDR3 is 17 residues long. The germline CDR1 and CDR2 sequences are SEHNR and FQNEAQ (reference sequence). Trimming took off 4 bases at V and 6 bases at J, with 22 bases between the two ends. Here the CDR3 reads CASSSMSRGDKSNEQFF. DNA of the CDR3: TGTGCCAGCAGCTCAATGTCCCGGGGCGACAAATCCAATGAGCAGTTCTTC.

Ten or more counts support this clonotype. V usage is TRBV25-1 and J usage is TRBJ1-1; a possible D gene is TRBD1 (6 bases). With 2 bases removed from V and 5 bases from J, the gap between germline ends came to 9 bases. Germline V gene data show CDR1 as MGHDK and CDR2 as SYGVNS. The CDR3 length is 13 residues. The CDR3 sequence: CASSETGLTEAFF. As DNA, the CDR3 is TGTGCCAGCAGTGAAACAGGGCTGACTGAAGCTTTCTTT.

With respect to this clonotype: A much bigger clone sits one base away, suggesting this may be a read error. Here the CDR3 reads CASSPDGCYEQYF. The CDR3 DNA is TGTGCCAGCAGTCCTGACGGGTGCTACGAGCAGTACTTC. This rearrangement joins TRBV12-3 or TRBV12-4 to TRBJ2-7; no definite D call. CDR3 length: 13 amino acids. The V and J ends lost 5 bases and 3 bases respectively, with 11 bases between them.

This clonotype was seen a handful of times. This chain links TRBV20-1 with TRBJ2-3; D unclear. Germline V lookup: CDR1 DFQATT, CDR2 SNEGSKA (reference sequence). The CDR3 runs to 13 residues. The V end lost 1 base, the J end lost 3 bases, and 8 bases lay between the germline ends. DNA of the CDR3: TGCAGTGCTAGAGTAGAGAATACAGATACGCAGTATTTT. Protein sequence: CSARVENTDTQYF.

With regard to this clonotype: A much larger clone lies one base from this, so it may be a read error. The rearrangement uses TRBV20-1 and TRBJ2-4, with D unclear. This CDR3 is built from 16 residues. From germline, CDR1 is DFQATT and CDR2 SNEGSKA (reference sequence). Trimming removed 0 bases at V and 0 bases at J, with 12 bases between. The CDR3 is CSAREEWYLAKNIQYF. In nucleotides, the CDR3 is TGCAGTGCTAGAGAGGAGTGGTATCTAGCCAAAAACATTCAGTACTTC.

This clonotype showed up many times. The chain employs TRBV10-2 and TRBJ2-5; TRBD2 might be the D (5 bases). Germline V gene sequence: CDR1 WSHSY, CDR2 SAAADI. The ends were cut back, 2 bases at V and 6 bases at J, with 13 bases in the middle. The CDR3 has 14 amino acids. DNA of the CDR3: TGCGCCAGCAGTGAGGCCGGGGTGGAGCAGACCCAGTACTTC. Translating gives CASSEAGVEQTQYF.

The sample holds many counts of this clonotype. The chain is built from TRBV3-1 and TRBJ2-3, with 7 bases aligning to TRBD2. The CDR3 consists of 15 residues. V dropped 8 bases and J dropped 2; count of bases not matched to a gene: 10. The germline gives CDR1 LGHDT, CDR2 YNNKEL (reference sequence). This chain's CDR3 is CASGPLGGNTDTQYF. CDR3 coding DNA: TGTGCCAGCGGACCCTTGGGGGGGAACACAGATACGCAGTATTTT.